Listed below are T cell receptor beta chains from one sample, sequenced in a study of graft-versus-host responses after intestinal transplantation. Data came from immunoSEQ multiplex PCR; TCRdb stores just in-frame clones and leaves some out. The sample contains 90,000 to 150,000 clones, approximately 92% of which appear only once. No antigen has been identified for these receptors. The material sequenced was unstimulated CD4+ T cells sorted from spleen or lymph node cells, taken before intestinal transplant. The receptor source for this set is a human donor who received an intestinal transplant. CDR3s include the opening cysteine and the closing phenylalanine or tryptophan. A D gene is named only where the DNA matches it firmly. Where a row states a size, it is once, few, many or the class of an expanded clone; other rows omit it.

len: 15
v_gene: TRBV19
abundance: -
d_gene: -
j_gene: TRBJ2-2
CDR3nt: TGTGCCAGTAGTATTATAGGAGGGGTAGACGGGGAGCTGTTTTTT
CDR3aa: CASSIIGGVDGELFF

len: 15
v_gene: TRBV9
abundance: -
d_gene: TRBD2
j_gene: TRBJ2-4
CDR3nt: TGTGCCAGCAGTGAGACTAGCGGGATAAAAAACATTCAGTACTTC
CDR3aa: CASSETSGIKNIQYF

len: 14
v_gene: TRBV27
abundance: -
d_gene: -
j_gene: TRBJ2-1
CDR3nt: TGTGCCAGCAGTGGGGGACTGCGGAGCAATGAGCAGTTCTTC
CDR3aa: CASSGGLRSNEQFF

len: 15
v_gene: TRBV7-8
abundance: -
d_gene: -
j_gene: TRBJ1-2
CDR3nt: TGTGCCAGCAGCTTAGCCCTAGGACGGAACTATGGCTACACCTTC
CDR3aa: CASSLALGRNYGYTF

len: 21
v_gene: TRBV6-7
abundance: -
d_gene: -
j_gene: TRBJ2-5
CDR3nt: TGTGCCAGCAGTCCCTTCCGGGACAAGGGTTTTTTGGGTTTTCGGGAAGAGACCCAGTACTTC
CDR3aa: CASSPFRDKGFLGFREETQYF

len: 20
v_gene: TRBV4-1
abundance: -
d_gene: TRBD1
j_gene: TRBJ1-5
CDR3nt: TGCGCCAGCAGCCAAGCGGTACAGGGGATAAATGGAATTAGCAATCAGCCCCAGCATTTT
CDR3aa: CASSQAVQGINGISNQPQHF

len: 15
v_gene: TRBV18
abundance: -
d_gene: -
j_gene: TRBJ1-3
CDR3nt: TGTGCCAGCTCACCACCCGGGGAGATGGGGAACACCATATATTTT
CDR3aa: CASSPPGEMGNTIYF

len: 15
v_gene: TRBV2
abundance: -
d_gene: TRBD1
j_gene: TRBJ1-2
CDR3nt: TGTGCCAGCAGGAAGTTGTTTCGGGGACAGGCTGGCTACACCTTC
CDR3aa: CASRKLFRGQAGYTF

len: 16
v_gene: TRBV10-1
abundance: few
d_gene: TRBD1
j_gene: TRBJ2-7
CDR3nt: TGCGCCAGCAGCGACAGCGGGGCCGGACAGGGGGACGAGCAGTACTTC
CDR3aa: CASSDSGAGQGDEQYF

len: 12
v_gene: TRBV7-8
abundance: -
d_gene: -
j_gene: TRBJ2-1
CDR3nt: TGTGCCAGCAGCGGCTACTCTAATGAGCAGTTCTTC
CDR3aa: CASSGYSNEQFF

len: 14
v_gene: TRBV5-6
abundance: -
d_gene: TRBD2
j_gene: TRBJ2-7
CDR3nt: TGTGCCAGCAGCAGGGGACTAGAGAGCAACGAGCAGTACTTC
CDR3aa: CASSRGLESNEQYF

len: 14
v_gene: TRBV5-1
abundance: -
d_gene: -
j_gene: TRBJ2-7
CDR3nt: TGCGCCAGCAGCTTGCGGGCCCAGGGGAGCGAGCAGTACTTC
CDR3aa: CASSLRAQGSEQYF

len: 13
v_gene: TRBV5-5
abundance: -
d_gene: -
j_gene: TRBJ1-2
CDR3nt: TGTGCCAGCAGCATGACAGTGTCCTATGGCTACACCTTC
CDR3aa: CASSMTVSYGYTF

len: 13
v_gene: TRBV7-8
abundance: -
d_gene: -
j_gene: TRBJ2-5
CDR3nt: TGTGCCAGCAGTTTTAGGGCTCGGGAGACCCAGTACTTC
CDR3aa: CASSFRARETQYF

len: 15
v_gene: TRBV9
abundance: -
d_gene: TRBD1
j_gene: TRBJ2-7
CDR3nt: TGTGCCAGCAGCGCCGCCGGGACAGCCCATTACGAGCAGTACTTC
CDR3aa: CASSAAGTAHYEQYF

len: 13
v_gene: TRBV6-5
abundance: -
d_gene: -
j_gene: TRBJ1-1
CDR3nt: TGTGCTACCGTGGGGGGCGGTAACACTGAAGCTTTCTTT
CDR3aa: CATVGGGNTEAFF

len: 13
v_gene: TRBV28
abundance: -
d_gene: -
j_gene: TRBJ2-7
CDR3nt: TGTGCCAGCCGGGTACGCGTCTCCTACGAGCAGTACTTC
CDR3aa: CASRVRVSYEQYF

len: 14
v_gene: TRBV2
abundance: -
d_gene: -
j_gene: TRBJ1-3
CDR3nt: TGTGCCAGCAGTGTGGTGGGGGCTGGAAACACCATATATTTT
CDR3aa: CASSVVGAGNTIYF

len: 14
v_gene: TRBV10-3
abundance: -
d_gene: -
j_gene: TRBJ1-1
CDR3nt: TGTGCCATCAGTGGGGGGGTTCGGAACACTGAAGCTTTCTTT
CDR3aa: CAISGGVRNTEAFF

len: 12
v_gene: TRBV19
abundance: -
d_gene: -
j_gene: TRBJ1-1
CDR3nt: TGTGCCAGTAGTATCCGGAGAACTGAAGCTTTCTTT
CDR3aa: CASSIRRTEAFF

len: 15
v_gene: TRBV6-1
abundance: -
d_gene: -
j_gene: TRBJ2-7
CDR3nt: TGTGCCAGCGGACGGAACCGGGACGCCTCCTACGAGCAGTACTTC
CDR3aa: CASGRNRDASYEQYF

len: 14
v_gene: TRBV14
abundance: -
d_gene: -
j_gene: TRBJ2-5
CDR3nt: TGTGCCAGCAGCCCGATACAGGGCCGGGAGACCCAGTACTTC
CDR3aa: CASSPIQGRETQYF

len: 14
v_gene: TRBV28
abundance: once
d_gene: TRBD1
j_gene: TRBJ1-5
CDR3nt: TGTGCCAGCAGATTACAGGGGGCCCGGCAGCCCCAGCATTTT
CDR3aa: CASRLQGARQPQHF

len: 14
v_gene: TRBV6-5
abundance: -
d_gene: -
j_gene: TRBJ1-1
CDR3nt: TGTGCCAGCAGTTACATCGACAGGAACACTGAAGCTTTCTTT
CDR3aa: CASSYIDRNTEAFF

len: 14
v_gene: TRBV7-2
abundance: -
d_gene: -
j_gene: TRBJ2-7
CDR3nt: TGTGCCAGCAGCTTATGGAGGGGACCCTACGAGCAGTACTTC
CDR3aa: CASSLWRGPYEQYF

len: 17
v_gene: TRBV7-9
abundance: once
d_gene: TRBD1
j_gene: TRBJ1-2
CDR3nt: TGTGCCAGCAGCTCCGGGGACAGGGGGCCGCTCCTGGGAGGCTACACCTTC
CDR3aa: CASSSGDRGPLLGGYTF

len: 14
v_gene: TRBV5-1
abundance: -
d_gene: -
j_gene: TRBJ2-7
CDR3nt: TGCGCCAGCAGCTTACGGGTGGGGTGGGGCGAGCAGTACTTC
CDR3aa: CASSLRVGWGEQYF

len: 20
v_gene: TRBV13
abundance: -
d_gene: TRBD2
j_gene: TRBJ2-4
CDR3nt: TGTGCCAGCAGCTTAAAACCGGGGACTAGCGGGAGGCCCGGAAAAAACATTCAGTACTTC
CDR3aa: CASSLKPGTSGRPGKNIQYF

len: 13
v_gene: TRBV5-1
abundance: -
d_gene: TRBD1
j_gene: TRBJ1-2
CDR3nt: TGCGCCAGCAGCTTCGACAGGGGAAGAGGCTACACCTTC
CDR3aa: CASSFDRGRGYTF

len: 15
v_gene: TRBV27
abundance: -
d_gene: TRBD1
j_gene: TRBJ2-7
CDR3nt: TGTGCCAGCCTAAACTACAGGGGCCCCTCGTACGAGCAGTACTTC
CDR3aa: CASLNYRGPSYEQYF